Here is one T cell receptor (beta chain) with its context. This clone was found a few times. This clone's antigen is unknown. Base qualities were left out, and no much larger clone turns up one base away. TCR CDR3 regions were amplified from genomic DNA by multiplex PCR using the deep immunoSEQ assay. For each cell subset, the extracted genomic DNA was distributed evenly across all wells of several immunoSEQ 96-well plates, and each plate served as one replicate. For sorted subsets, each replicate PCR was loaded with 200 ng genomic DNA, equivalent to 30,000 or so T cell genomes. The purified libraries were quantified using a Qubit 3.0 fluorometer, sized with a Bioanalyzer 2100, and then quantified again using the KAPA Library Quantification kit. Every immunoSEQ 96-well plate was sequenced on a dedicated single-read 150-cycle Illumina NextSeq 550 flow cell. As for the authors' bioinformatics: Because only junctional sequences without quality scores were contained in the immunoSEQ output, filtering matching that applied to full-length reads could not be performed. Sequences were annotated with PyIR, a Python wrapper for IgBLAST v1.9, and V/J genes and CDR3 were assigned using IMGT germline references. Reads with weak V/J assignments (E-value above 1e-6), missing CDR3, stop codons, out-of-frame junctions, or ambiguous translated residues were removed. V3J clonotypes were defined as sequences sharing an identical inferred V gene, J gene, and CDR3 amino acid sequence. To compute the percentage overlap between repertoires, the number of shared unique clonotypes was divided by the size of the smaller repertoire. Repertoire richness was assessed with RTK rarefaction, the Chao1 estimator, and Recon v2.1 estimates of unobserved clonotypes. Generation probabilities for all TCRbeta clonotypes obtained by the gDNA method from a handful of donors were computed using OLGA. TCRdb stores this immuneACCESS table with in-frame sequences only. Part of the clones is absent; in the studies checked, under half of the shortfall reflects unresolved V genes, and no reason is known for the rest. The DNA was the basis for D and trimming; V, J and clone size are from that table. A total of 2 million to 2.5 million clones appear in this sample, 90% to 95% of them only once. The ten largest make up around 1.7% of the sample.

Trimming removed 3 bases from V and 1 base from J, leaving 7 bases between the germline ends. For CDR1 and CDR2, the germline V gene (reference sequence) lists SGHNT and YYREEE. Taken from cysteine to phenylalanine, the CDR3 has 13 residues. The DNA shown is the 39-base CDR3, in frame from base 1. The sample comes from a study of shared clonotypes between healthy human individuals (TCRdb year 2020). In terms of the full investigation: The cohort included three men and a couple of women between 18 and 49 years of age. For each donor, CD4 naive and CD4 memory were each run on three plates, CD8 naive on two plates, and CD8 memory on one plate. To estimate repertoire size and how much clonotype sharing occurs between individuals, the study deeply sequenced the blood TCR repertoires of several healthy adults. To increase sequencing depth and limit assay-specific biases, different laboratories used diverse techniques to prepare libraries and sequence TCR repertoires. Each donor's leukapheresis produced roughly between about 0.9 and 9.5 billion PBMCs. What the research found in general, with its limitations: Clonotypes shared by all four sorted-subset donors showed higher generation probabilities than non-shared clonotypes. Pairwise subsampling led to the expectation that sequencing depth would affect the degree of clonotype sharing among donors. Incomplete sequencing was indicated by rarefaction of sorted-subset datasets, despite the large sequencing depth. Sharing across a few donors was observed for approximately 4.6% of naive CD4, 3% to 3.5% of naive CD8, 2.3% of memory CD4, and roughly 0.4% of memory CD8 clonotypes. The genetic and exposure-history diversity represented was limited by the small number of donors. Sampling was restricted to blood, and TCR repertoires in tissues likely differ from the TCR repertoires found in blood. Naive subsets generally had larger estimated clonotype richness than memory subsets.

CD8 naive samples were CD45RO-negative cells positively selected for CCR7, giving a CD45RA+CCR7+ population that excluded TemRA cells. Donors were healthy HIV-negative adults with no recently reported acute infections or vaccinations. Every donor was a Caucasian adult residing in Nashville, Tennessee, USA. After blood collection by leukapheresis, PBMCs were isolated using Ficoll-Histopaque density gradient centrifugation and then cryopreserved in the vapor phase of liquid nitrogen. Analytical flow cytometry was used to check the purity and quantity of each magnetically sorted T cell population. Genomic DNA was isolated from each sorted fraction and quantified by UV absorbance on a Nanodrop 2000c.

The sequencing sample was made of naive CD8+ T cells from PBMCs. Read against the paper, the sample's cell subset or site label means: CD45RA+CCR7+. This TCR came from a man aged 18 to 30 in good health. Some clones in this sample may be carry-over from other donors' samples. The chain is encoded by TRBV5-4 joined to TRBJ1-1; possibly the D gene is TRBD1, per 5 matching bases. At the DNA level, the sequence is TGTGCCAGCAGCTACGGACAGAACACTGAAGCTTTCTTT. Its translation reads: CASSYGQNTEAFF.